This T cell receptor beta chain was observed in a study of shared clonotypes between healthy human individuals. Repertoires were generated with immunoSEQ multiplex PCR, while TCRdb's copy carries only in-frame clones and drops some. The sample has about 2.1 million clones, 90% to 95% seen once. Naive CD8 cells lacked CD45RO and underwent positive selection for CCR7, leaving out terminally differentiated effector memory CD45RA+ cells. Donation came from healthy HIV-negative adults that had no recent acute infections or vaccinations. Study-level points and caveats: Clonotypes shared by all four donors outscored non-shared clonotypes in generation probability. Richness estimates generally favored naive over memory subsets.

Germline loops: CDR1 SGHAT, CDR2 FQNNGV. This CDR3 comprises 15 residues. The junction had 4 bases not matched to a gene; V was cut back by 3 bases and J by 3 bases. With respect to this clone: Its specificity is not known.

The sample comprised naive CD8+ T cells from PBMCs. This TCR came from a man between 18 and 35 years old in good health. Some clones in this sample may be carry-over from other donors' samples. This chain joins TRBV11-2 and TRBJ2-7, with 11 bases fitting TRBD2. CDR3 sequence: CASSFDSGRVYEQYF. The CDR3 bases are TGTGCCAGCAGCTTTGATAGCGGGAGGGTCTACGAGCAGTACTTC.